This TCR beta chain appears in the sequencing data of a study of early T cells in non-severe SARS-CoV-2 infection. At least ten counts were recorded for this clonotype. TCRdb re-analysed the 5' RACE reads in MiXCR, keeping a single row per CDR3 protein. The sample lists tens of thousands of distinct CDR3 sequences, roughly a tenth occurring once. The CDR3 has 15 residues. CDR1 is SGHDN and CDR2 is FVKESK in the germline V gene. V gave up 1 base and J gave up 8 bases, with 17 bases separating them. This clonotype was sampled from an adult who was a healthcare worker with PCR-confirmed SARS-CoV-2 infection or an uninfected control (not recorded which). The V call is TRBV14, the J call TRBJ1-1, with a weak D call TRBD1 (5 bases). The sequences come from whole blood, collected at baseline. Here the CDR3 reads CASSQVGVAGSEAFF. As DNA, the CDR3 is TGTGCCAGCAGCCAAGTGGGGGTGGCCGGCTCGGAAGCTTTCTTT.